This T cell receptor beta chain was recorded in a study of blood T cell repertoires in COVID-19. Overall study context: COVID-19 samples, acute and convalescent, were from the United States, Italy and Spain. Nucleic acid was either cDNA or gDNA, and it came from T cells, B-cell-depleted T cells, or PBMCs.

The V segment lost 0 bases and the J segment 1 base; nucleotides outside the gene matches: 2. The CDR3 totals 15 residues. Germline lookup yields CDR1 MNHNS and CDR2 SASEGT. Source study methods: Counts of nucleated cells, estimated from reference gene primer amplification, were obtained. Assay used: immunoSEQ multiplex PCR; TCRdb lists only in-frame clones, some missing. V and J calls and clone size follow that table, whereas D and trimming were derived from the DNA. The table records approximately 120,000 clones, about four fifths of them present only once. This clonotype was sampled from a human donor in a cohort sampled during active COVID-19. This rearrangement joins TRBV6-1 to TRBJ2-5; 7 bases align to TRBD2. Sample: peripheral blood. The CDR3 DNA sequence: TGTGCCAGCAGTGAAGCAGGACTAGGCCAAGAGACCCAGTACTTC. It translates to CASSEAGLGQETQYF.